Shown below are 10 T cell receptor beta chains from a single sample sequenced in a study of vaccination and CD4 T cells after COVID-19. Which antigens these TCRs recognize remains unknown. Treatment denoted: roughly 10-day PBMC culture with coronavirus spike peptide pools or control peptides (ViraFEST assay). An Oncomine TCR Beta short-read assay was used to sequence the DNA from cultured CD4+ T cells. One entry per CDR3 protein results from TCRdb running MiXCR on the PCR reads. The sample comprises fewer than 15,000 distinct CDR3 sequences, roughly 56% of which are singletons, and over 15% rests with the top ten. The sequencing input was CD4+ T cells from blood, cultured in vitro. The receptors stem from a human donor who had recovered from COVID-19.

This clonotype was seen a few times. This sequence joins TRBV7-8 and TRBJ1-2; no clear D. This CDR3 is built from 17 residues. CDR1 is SGHVS, CDR2 FQNEAQ, per germline. V was shortened by 5 bases and J by 5 bases, with 24 bases between the two germline ends. The CDR3 protein is CASSPHYLPDPPYGYTF. The DNA for the CDR3 is TGTGCCAGCAGCCCCCATTACCTTCCAGATCCTCCATATGGCTACACCTTC.

The V gene is TRBV5-1, the J gene TRBJ2-5; no definite D call. This CDR3 is built from 14 residues. V was cut by 0 bases and J by 2 bases, with 8 bases left in between. Germline V gene data show CDR1 as SGHRS and CDR2 as YFSETQ. The DNA of the CDR3 is TGCGCCAGCAGCTTGGTCGGATTTCAAGAGACCCAGTACTTC. Amino acids: CASSLVGFQETQYF.

The rearrangement links TRBV6-5 to TRBJ1-1; D ambiguous. This CDR3 has 15 residues. Trimming removed 2 bases from V and 2 bases from J, with 12 bases in between. CDR1 is MNHEY and CDR2 is SVGAGI in the germline V gene. The CDR3 DNA reads as TGTGCCAGCAGTTACCGGGCAGCCCCAAACACTGAAGCTTTCTTT. This encodes CASSYRAAPNTEAFF.

The chain employs TRBV7-9 and TRBJ1-5; unclear D gene. Germline CDR1 is SEHNR and CDR2 is FQNEAQ (reference sequence). V was shortened by 6 bases and J by 3 bases, with 15 bases between the two germline ends. The CDR3 consists of 15 residues. CDR3 in DNA: TGTGCCAGCAGTCGCTCCGGAGGGAACAATCAGCCCCAGCATTTT. It is translated as CASSRSGGNNQPQHF.

This clonotype was seen a handful of times. This chain uses TRBV7-9 with TRBJ2-1, with 10 bases that match TRBD2. The germline CDR1 and CDR2 sequences are SEHNR and FQNEAQ (reference sequence). Unmatched junction bases numbered 8, after V lost 0 bases and J lost 6 bases. The CDR3 runs 17 residues. The CDR3 is CASSLAAIAGGINEQFF. CDR3 nucleotides: TGTGCCAGCAGCTTAGCAGCGATAGCGGGAGGAATCAATGAGCAGTTCTTC.

This chain uses TRBV2 with TRBJ2-7; no clear D gene. Germline V CDR1 and CDR2: SNHLY, FYNNEI. V shed 7 bases and J shed 0 bases, with 10 bases lying between them. This CDR3 spans 13 amino acids. The CDR3, as DNA: TGTGCCAGCAAGCACTCCCTCTCCTACGAGCAGTACTTC. This encodes CASKHSLSYEQYF.

The chain employs TRBV11-1 and TRBJ2-7, with TRBD1 matching over 8 bases. This CDR3 contains 14 residues. The germline CDR1 and CDR2 sequences are SGHAT and FQDESV (reference sequence). V was pared by 5 bases and J by 5 bases, with 8 bases of the junction left unmatched. In DNA form, the CDR3 reads TGTGCCAGCAGCCCCCGGACAGGGAGCCACGAGCAGTACTTC. Protein product: CASSPRTGSHEQYF.

The chain is built from TRBV18 and TRBJ1-3; the D is unclear. Trimming removed 3 bases at V and 0 bases at J, with 9 bases between. Germline assignment: CDR1 KGHSH and CDR2 LQKENI. The CDR3 spans 15 residues. In DNA form, the CDR3 reads TGTGCCAGCTCACCCTCGCCGTCCTCTGGAAACACCATATATTTT. Its translation is CASSPSPSSGNTIYF. Filled out from reference TRBV18 and TRBJ1-3, the complete variable domain reads NAGVMQNPRHLVRRRGQEARLRCSPMKGHSHVYWYRQLPEEGLKFMVYLQKENIIDESGMPKERFSAEFPKEGPSILRIQQVVRGDSAAYFCASSPSPSSGNTIYFGEGSWLTVV.

The chain uses TRBV6-1 and TRBJ1-3; no clear D. The CDR3 totals 16 residues. V shed 6 bases and J shed 1 base, with 16 bases lying between them. Germline loops: CDR1 MNHNS, CDR2 SASEGT. The CDR3 nucleotides are TGTGCCAGCAGCACCGAGGGCATGGCTTCTGGAAACACCATATATTTT. This gives the protein CASSTEGMASGNTIYF.

This chain joins TRBV7-3 and TRBJ1-1; D possibly corresponds to TRBD1 (5 bases). The V gene's germline CDR1 is SGHTA and CDR2 FQGTGA. V shed 5 bases and J shed 5 bases, with 15 bases lying between them. The CDR3 contains 14 residues. Here the CDR3 DNA reads TGTGCCAGCAGCCCGGACGCTCGGGGGACTGAAGCTTTCTTT. Encoded protein: CASSPDARGTEAFF.